This is a list of T cell receptor beta chains from one sample in a study of vaccination and CD4 T cells after COVID-19. Antigens for these TCRs are unknown. In TCRdb, the PCR reads were re-called with MiXCR into one record per CDR3 protein. The sample consists of about 4,200 distinct CDR3 sequences, around 20% of them appearing once. Material: CD4+ T cells from blood, cultured in vitro. These receptors all stem from a human donor who had recovered from COVID-19. The CDR3 runs from the conserved cysteine through the conserved F or W. Each record gives: CDR3 length, D gene, clone size, J gene, V gene, CDR3 protein, CDR3 DNA. The D gene is left open where the match is weak. Size is omitted from some rows. Given values are once, few, many or a class for expanded clones.

13 | . | few | TRBJ1-2 | TRBV6-1 | CASSEGRRDGYTF | TGTGCCAGCAGTGAAGGAAGGAGGGACGGCTACACCTTC
13 | . | few | TRBJ2-5 | TRBV10-1 | CASSEGNRETQYF | TGCGCCAGCAGTGAGGGGAATCGGGAGACCCAGTACTTC
14 | TRBD1 | . | TRBJ1-5 | TRBV4-2 | CASSPRDRDQPQHF | TGTGCCAGCAGCCCCCGGGACAGGGATCAGCCCCAGCATTTT
11 | . | . | TRBJ1-6 | TRBV9 | CAAFHNSPLHF | TGTGCAGCCTTCCATAATTCACCCCTCCACTTT
13 | . | . | TRBJ2-5 | TRBV7-8 | CASSRTTEETQYF | TGTGCCAGCAGCCGGACCACGGAAGAGACCCAGTACTTC
13 | . | . | TRBJ2-7 | TRBV12-3/TRBV12-4 | CASSMDGRGEQYF | TGTGCCAGCAGTATGGACGGTAGAGGCGAGCAGTACTTC
16 | TRBD2 | medium-sized | TRBJ2-3 | TRBV12-3/TRBV12-4 | CASSLARGGSADTQYF | TGTGCCAGCAGTTTAGCGCGGGGGGGCTCCGCAGATACGCAGTATTTT
14 | . | . | TRBJ1-6 | TRBV7-3 | CASSRDGGNSPLHF | TGTGCCAGCAGCCGGGACGGCGGGAATTCACCCCTCCACTTT
18 | TRBD2 | . | TRBJ2-4 | TRBV6-1 | CASSEALGLAGSKNIQYF | TGTGCCAGCAGTGAAGCGCTAGGACTAGCGGGATCCAAAAACATTCAGTACTTC
14 | . | . | TRBJ2-6 | TRBV12-3/TRBV12-4 | CASSLTRAANVLTF | TGTGCCAGCAGTCTCACAAGGGCCGCCAACGTCCTGACTTTC
13 | . | . | TRBJ2-1 | TRBV5-4 | CASSLSRSNEQFF | TGTGCCAGCAGCTTGAGCAGGAGTAATGAGCAGTTCTTC
16 | . | medium-sized | TRBJ2-5 | TRBV5-1 | CASSPLGGPQQETQYF | TGCGCCAGCAGCCCTCTTGGTGGTCCCCAGCAAGAGACCCAGTACTTC
13 | TRBD1 | . | TRBJ2-7 | TRBV6-1 | CATVEDRRNEQYF | TGTGCCACCGTTGAGGACAGGCGGAACGAGCAGTACTTC
13 | TRBD1 | . | TRBJ1-3 | TRBV29-1 | CSVGQGFGNTVYF | TGCAGCGTTGGACAGGGCTTTGGAAACACCGTATATTTT
15 | . | . | TRBJ1-6 | TRBV3-1 | CASSQDGGWGSPLHF | TGTGCCAGCAGCCAAGATGGAGGGTGGGGTTCACCCCTCCACTTT
16 | TRBD1 | few | TRBJ1-5 | TRBV5-4 | CASSWAMDRDNQPQHF | TGTGCCAGCAGCTGGGCGATGGACAGGGACAATCAGCCCCAGCATTTT
14 | . | few | TRBJ2-6 | TRBV30 | CACHLYSGANVLTF | TGTGCCTGCCATTTGTACTCTGGGGCCAACGTCCTGACTTTC
14 | TRBD2 | medium-sized | TRBJ2-5 | TRBV30 | CAWSMIAGAETQYF | TGTGCCTGGAGTATGATAGCGGGGGCAGAGACCCAGTACTTC
15 | TRBD2 | few | TRBJ2-2 | TRBV20-1 | CSATSGGADTGELFF | TGCAGTGCCACGAGCGGGGGGGCCGACACCGGGGAGCTGTTTTTT
15 | . | medium-sized | TRBJ1-2 | TRBV10-3 | CAISERGGWGEGYTF | TGTGCCATCAGTGAGAGGGGAGGTTGGGGGGAAGGCTACACCTTC
15 | . | . | TRBJ1-2 | TRBV7-2 | CASSLVSSPGYGYTF | TGTGCCAGCAGCTTAGTTAGCTCTCCGGGATATGGCTACACCTTC
14 | . | . | TRBJ2-3 | TRBV20-1 | CSARVRTSTDTQYF | TGCAGTGCTAGAGTAAGGACTAGCACAGATACGCAGTATTTT
16 | . | medium-sized | TRBJ1-4 | TRBV6-4 | CASSPTAGLPMEKLFF | TGTGCCAGCAGTCCAACCGCGGGACTCCCGATGGAAAAACTGTTTTTT
15 | TRBD2 | . | TRBJ2-5 | TRBV12-3/TRBV12-4 | CASSFGTSEQETQYF | TGTGCCAGCAGTTTCGGGACTAGCGAGCAAGAGACCCAGTACTTC
15 | TRBD1 | . | TRBJ1-2 | TRBV5-1 | CASSGGTGGYYGYTF | TGCGCCAGCAGCGGAGGGACAGGGGGCTACTATGGCTACACCTTC
13 | . | few | TRBJ1-3 | TRBV28 | CASSVGSGNTIYF | TGTGCCAGCAGTGTGGGGTCTGGAAACACCATATATTTT
13 | . | . | TRBJ2-7 | TRBV12-3/TRBV12-4 | CASSLGIWGEQYF | TGTGCCAGCAGTTTAGGGATATGGGGCGAGCAGTACTTC
14 | TRBD1 | . | TRBJ2-3 | TRBV15 | CATSTRQGTDTQYF | TGTGCCACCAGCACACGACAGGGTACAGATACGCAGTATTTT
13 | TRBD1 | . | TRBJ1-6 | TRBV30 | CAWGDRGDSPLHF | TGTGCCTGGGGGGACAGGGGGGATTCACCCCTCCACTTT
14 | TRBD1 | . | TRBJ1-4 | TRBV7-9 | CASSSRGANEKLFF | TGTGCCAGCAGCTCCAGGGGGGCTAATGAAAAACTGTTTTTT
13 | . | medium-sized | TRBJ1-2 | TRBV14 | CASSPTGPPRYTF | TGTGCCAGCAGCCCGACGGGACCACCACGCTACACCTTC
12 | . | medium-sized | TRBJ1-3 | TRBV20-1 | CSARSAGNTIYF | TGCAGTGCTAGGTCGGCTGGAAACACCATATATTTT
15 | TRBD1 | . | TRBJ2-2 | TRBV6-1 | CASRSGQGDTGELFF | TGTGCCAGCCGATCGGGACAGGGGGACACCGGGGAGCTGTTTTTT
14 | TRBD1 | . | TRBJ2-7 | TRBV30 | CALTFRDRFYEQYF | TGTGCCTTGACTTTCCGGGACAGATTTTACGAGCAGTACTTC
15 | TRBD1 | . | TRBJ2-5 | TRBV5-1 | CASSPSGQGEETQYF | TGCGCCAGCAGCCCATCAGGACAGGGGGAAGAGACCCAGTACTTC
14 | TRBD1 | . | TRBJ2-7 | TRBV7-2 | CASSPGTAAYEQYF | TGTGCCAGCAGTCCCGGGACAGCTGCATACGAGCAGTACTTC
11 | . | few | TRBJ2-5 | TRBV30 | CAWSAQETQYF | TGTGCCTGGAGTGCCCAAGAGACCCAGTACTTC
13 | TRBD2 | few | TRBJ2-3 | TRBV7-9 | CASSLAGAGRQYF | TGTGCCAGCAGCTTAGCTGGAGCGGGGCGGCAGTATTTT
14 | TRBD2 | medium-sized | TRBJ2-5 | TRBV27 | CASRRSGAQETQYF | TGTGCCAGCAGACGAAGCGGGGCGCAAGAGACCCAGTACTTC
13 | . | . | TRBJ2-5 | TRBV6-1 | CATLRQGWETQYF | TGTGCCACCCTTAGACAAGGTTGGGAGACCCAGTACTTC
14 | . | . | TRBJ1-6 | TRBV30 | CAWREGQFNSPLHF | TGTGCCTGGAGGGAAGGACAGTTTAATTCACCCCTCCACTTT
16 | . | . | TRBJ2-1 | TRBV7-8 | CASSLAGGAGNNEQFF | TGTGCCAGCAGCTTAGCTGGGGGGGCGGGGAACAATGAGCAGTTCTTC
11 | . | . | TRBJ2-1 | TRBV27 | CASSDYNEQFF | TGTGCCAGCAGCGACTACAATGAGCAGTTCTTC
16 | . | . | TRBJ1-2 | TRBV7-2 | CASSLALLGTNYGYTF | TGTGCCAGCAGCTTAGCGCTGTTAGGGACGAACTATGGCTACACCTTC
14 | . | few | TRBJ1-1 | TRBV12-3/TRBV12-4 | CASSLGGRDTEAFF | TGTGCCAGCAGTTTAGGGGGGAGGGACACTGAAGCTTTCTTT
13 | . | few | TRBJ2-7 | TRBV20-1 | CSAPGAGLYEQYF | TGCAGTGCTCCCGGGGCGGGGCTCTACGAGCAGTACTTC
11 | . | few | TRBJ2-1 | TRBV20-1 | CSARSAYEQFF | TGCAGTGCTAGAAGTGCGTATGAGCAGTTCTTC
17 | TRBD2 | . | TRBJ2-5 | TRBV12-3/TRBV12-4 | CASSLMFRLAGDETQYF | TGTGCCAGTTCCCTAATGTTCCGACTAGCGGGGGACGAGACCCAGTACTTC
13 | . | . | TRBJ1-2 | TRBV7-8 | CASSLRPEPGYTF | TGTGCCAGCAGCTTACGCCCCGAGCCTGGCTACACCTTC
14 | . | few | TRBJ1-1 | TRBV12-5 | CASGPGRMNTEAFF | TGTGCTAGTGGACCTGGACGGATGAACACTGAAGCTTTCTTT
14 | . | medium-sized | TRBJ2-1 | TRBV20-1 | CSARLRGGLNEQFF | TGCAGTGCTAGATTGAGGGGGGGCCTCAATGAGCAGTTCTTC